This T cell receptor beta chain was captured in a study of post-analysis software for immune sequencing data (dated by TCRdb to the mid-2010s). Study-level background: The recorded disease courses included relapsing-remitting, secondary progressive and progressive-relapsing multiple sclerosis, and some patients had no subtype annotation. The multiple sclerosis patient repertoires were compared with about a dozen previously published healthy control repertoires from donors aged about 6 to 26 years. A subset of samples was prepared in parallel using single-end sample barcoding, then pooled and co-amplified after Illumina adapter ligation.

The CDR3 runs 16 amino acids, cysteine and phenylalanine included. This entry keeps only the CDR3 DNA: 48 bases, framed from base 1. V is reduced by 3 bases and J by 0 bases, leaving a spacing of 15 bases between them. As encoded in the germline V gene, CDR1 is SGHRS while CDR2 is YFSETQ. To demonstrate the VDJtools post-analysis software, the study profiled TCR beta repertoires from the peripheral blood of under 15 young patients with multiple sclerosis. Multiple sclerosis patients were children and adolescents aged roughly 6 to 16 years. Points on this clonotype: Its antigen remains unidentified. No much larger clone exists at a distance of one base, and base qualities are not known.

The full study reports these points: Direct clustering with F measure revealed strong co-clustering of samples prepared in the same batch, which led to a batch-effect correction. The multiple sclerosis patient group was slightly younger than the control group. Normalized Chao1 diversity was significantly lower in multiple sclerosis patients than controls, suggesting substantial peripheral T-cell clonal expansion. Four to six TRBV segments, including TRBV5-6, TRBV5-1 and TRBV20-1, were significantly more frequent in patients than controls.

Libraries were built with PCR. The data were produced on an Illumina HiSeq 2500. To reduce PCR and sequencing biases, unique molecular identifiers were incorporated into the TCR beta cDNA libraries. Approximately 500,000 cDNA molecules were obtained per 1 to 10 million input T cells, so each molecule approximated one T cell. The same protocol used for the earlier healthy control dataset was applied to prepare and sequence the patient libraries. Within a given batch, samples were prepared together, multiplexed and sequenced on the same HiSeq lane. The authors' analysis ran thus. Raw barcoded reads were processed with MIGEC, and single-read molecular identifier groups were discarded before consensus assembly and CDR3 extraction. VDJtools was used for post-analysis of the clonotype tables, with diversity normalized by down-sampling every dataset to the smallest sample size. To correct batch-related cross-sample contamination, repertoire overlap clustering matched CDR3 amino acid sequences but not nucleotide sequences. TCRdb reanalyzed the raw reads on its own, using fastp at Q25 for trimming and MiXCR for clone calling, and kept in-frame beta chains. Each record represents a unique CDR3 protein, reported with the most common genes and DNA among its rows. The V and J calls and clone size are TCRdb's, not the authors'. The sample table holds about 570,000 distinct CDR3 sequences, of which 34% were seen once. Under 7% of the sample lies in the top ten.

Rearrangement joined TRBV5-1 to TRBJ1-1, with a tentative D gene TRBD1 over 5 matching bases. This receptor was taken from a girl aged 2-17 years with multiple sclerosis. Sequencing was carried out using blood. The DNA is TGCGCCAGCAGCTCGGGCCCGGGACGGATGAACACTGAAGCTTTCTTT. Translation gives CASSSGPGRMNTEAFF. The CDR3, completed at both ends by the reference TRBV5-1 and TRBJ1-1 genes, gives the full variable domain KAGVTQTPRYLIKTRGQQVTLSCSPISGHRSVSWYQQTPGQGLQFLFEYFSETQRNKGNFPGRFSGRQFSNSRSEMNVSTLELGDSALYLCASSSGPGRMNTEAFFGQGTRLTVV.